This T cell receptor (beta chain) was retrieved from a study of T cell responses to AZD1222 COVID-19 vaccine. Produced via immunoSEQ multiplex PCR; TCRdb's table is partial and in-frame only. The sample lists 150,000 to 200,000 clones; about 93% were seen once. V was clipped by 4 bases and J by 10 bases; unmatched bases: 10. This CDR3 spans 15 amino acids. The germline gives CDR1 ENHRY, CDR2 SYGVKD. The receptor comes from an adult in good health. This chain links TRBV10-3 with TRBJ2-1; 10 nucleotides match TRBD2. This specimen was peripheral blood, taken on day 0 of AZD1222 vaccination. CDR3 protein: CAISGPGLASREQFF. The DNA of the CDR3 is TGTGCCATCAGTGGGCCGGGACTAGCGTCACGGGAGCAGTTCTTC.